This T cell receptor beta chain was recovered during a study of shared clonotypes between healthy human individuals. Study-wide findings and caveats: Deeper or shallower sequencing was expected to change how clonotypes are shared among donors. Generation probabilities of non-shared clonotypes were lower (relative to those shared by all four donors).

Across several immunoSEQ plates, the genomic DNA of each subset was split evenly. Sequenced by immunoSEQ multiplex PCR; TCRdb stores in-frame clones only, minus some. The sample shows some 2,500,000 clones, less than 95% of them seen only once. Splitting the CD4+ cells yielded a CD45RA+ naive subset and a CD45RA-negative memory subset. About this clone: Its antigen remains unidentified.

Per germline, CDR1 MNHEY and CDR2 SVGAGI. V was pared by 0 bases and J by 7 bases, with 15 bases between. The CDR3 has 15 amino acids. This clonotype originated in a man between 18 and 29 years old in good health. Some clones in this sample may be carry-over from other donors' samples. Sequencing input: naive CD4+ T cells from PBMCs. This sample's subset: CD45RA+ positively selected. The chain recombines TRBV6-5 with TRBJ2-5; D possibly matches TRBD1 or TRBD2 (5 bases each). The DNA for the CDR3 is TGTGCCAGCAGTTACTCGAACCGGGGACCCGTGACCCAGTACTTC. Residues: CASSYSNRGPVTQYF.